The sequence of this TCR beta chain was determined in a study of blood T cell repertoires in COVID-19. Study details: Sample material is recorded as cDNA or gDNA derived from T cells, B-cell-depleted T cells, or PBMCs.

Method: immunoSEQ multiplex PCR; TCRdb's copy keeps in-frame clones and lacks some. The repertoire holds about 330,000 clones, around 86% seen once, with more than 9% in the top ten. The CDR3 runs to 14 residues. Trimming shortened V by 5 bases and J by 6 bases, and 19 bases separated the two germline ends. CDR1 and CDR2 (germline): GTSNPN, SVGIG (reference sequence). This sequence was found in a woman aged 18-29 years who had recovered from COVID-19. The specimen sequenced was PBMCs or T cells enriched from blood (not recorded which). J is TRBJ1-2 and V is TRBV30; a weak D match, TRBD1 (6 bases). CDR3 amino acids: CAWVRDTRGHGYTF. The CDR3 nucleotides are TGTGCCTGGGTTCGGGACACGAGAGGTCATGGCTACACCTTC.